This is a list of T cell receptor beta chains from one sample in a study of tumor-infiltrating lymphocytes in primary liver carcinoma. TCRdb passed the multiplex PCR reads through MiXCR, listing each CDR3 protein once. The repertoire consists of 50,000 to 60,000 distinct CDR3 sequences, with around 82% occurring once and the leading ten covering roughly a quarter. The sequencing input was liver tumor tissue from sampling region 5. These receptors were obtained from a man in his forties with primary liver carcinoma and hepatitis B virus infection. CDR3s leave out the opening cysteine and the closing phenylalanine or tryptophan. Each record gives: V gene, CDR3 protein.

V gene: TRBV30
CDR3 protein: AWLGRGTDTQY

V gene: TRBV11-2
CDR3 protein: VSSLGLSTETF

V gene: TRBV11-2
CDR3 protein: TSSLVGVAGSNQPQH

V gene: TRBV11-1
CDR3 protein: AGSYIGHFSGELF

V gene: TRBV7-9
CDR3 protein: ANSPRERAYEQY

V gene: TRBV5-1
CDR3 protein: ATNLEGGSHEQF

V gene: TRBV5-4
CDR3 protein: VSSLVGSSCEQY

V gene: TRBV4-3
CDR3 protein: ASSQGRASRRALVDTQY

V gene: TRBV2
CDR3 protein: ASRGDRDTWEPF

V gene: TRBV6-2/TRBV6-3
CDR3 protein: ASSYTLARDPEY

V gene: TRBV11-2
CDR3 protein: ASNLDLETYNEQF

V gene: TRBV11-2
CDR3 protein: ASSSGQGSQETQR